This TCR beta chain was recorded in a study of T cells in Graves' hyperthyroidism and ophthalmopathy. Trimming cost V 6 bases and J 5 bases; bases outside gene matches: 2. The germline gives CDR1 MNHEY, CDR2 SMNVEV (reference sequence). This CDR3 spans 12 amino acids. There were TCR beta CDR3 regions amplified from RNA transcripts. TCR CDR3 regions were first amplified by RT-PCR with HTBI primers. TCRdb processed the multiplex PCR reads anew with MiXCR; each CDR3 protein has one entry. This sample has hundreds of thousands of distinct CDR3 sequences, with under 15% found just once. This clonotype has at least ten counts.

The material sequenced was blood. The chain combines TRBV27 with TRBJ2-7; 9 bases are shared with TRBD1. This clonotype was obtained from a man younger than 35 with Graves' ophthalmopathy. CDR3 DNA sequence: TGTGCCAGCAGCAGGACAGGGGACGAGCAGTACTTC. Protein sequence: CASSRTGDEQYF.